This T cell receptor beta chain was captured by sequencing in a study of blood T cell repertoires in COVID-19. Study background: Collection of acute and convalescent COVID-19 samples took place in the United States, Italy and Spain. Nucleic acid was either cDNA or gDNA, and it came from T cells, B-cell-depleted T cells, or PBMCs.

In the authors' methods: Cell counts per sample came from amplifying reference gene primers. Profiling relied on immunoSEQ multiplex PCR, and the TCRdb table lists in-frame clones only, not all of them. V and J calls and clone size are copied from that table; D and trimming were computed from the DNA. The profile shows around 99,000 clones, around 90% of them singletons. Unmatched junction bases numbered 7, after V lost 7 bases and J lost 8 bases. The CDR3 runs to 12 residues. CDR1 and CDR2 from the germline V gene are SQVTM and ANQGSEA. V is TRBV29-1 and J is TRBJ1-1; 10 bases agree with TRBD1. This receptor was taken from a woman aged 25 to 45 with acute or convalescent COVID-19. Sequencing was performed on peripheral blood. DNA of the CDR3: TGCAGCGGCTACGGGACAGGGGTCGAAGCTTTCTTT. Amino acid sequence: CSGYGTGVEAFF.